These T cell receptor beta chains were read from a single sample in a study of vaccination and CD4 T cells after COVID-19. What these receptors recognize is not known. TCRdb re-derived calls from the PCR reads in MiXCR, one entry per CDR3 protein. The table includes about 11,000 distinct CDR3 sequences, approximately 30% detected once. The sequencing here drew on CD4+ T cells from blood, cultured in vitro, taken after SARS-CoV-2 vaccination. These receptors came from a human donor who had recovered from COVID-19. Both conserved end residues are part of each CDR3. Fields, in order: clone size, D gene, J gene, V gene, CDR3 protein, CDR3 DNA. D genes are given only for firm matches. Size tells how often a clone was seen (once, few, many) or the class of an expanded clone, and some rows leave it out.

clone_size: NA; d_call: NA; j_call: TRBJ1-2; v_call: TRBV20-1; cdr3_aa: CSARDFGQSGGYTF; cdr3_nt: TGCAGTGCTAGAGATTTCGGGCAAAGCGGTGGCTACACCTTC
clone_size: NA; d_call: TRBD1; j_call: TRBJ2-7; v_call: TRBV20-1; cdr3_aa: CSASSSSPGQGFNEQYF; cdr3_nt: TGCAGTGCTAGCTCAAGCTCACCGGGACAGGGGTTCAACGAGCAGTACTTC
clone_size: NA; d_call: TRBD1; j_call: TRBJ2-3; v_call: TRBV7-8; cdr3_aa: CASTSPTRGDTQYF; cdr3_nt: TGTGCCAGCACCTCTCCAACCAGGGGGGATACGCAGTATTTT
clone_size: NA; d_call: NA; j_call: TRBJ1-3; v_call: TRBV5-4; cdr3_aa: CASSFGVSGNTIYF; cdr3_nt: TGTGCCAGCAGCTTCGGGGTCTCTGGAAACACCATATATTTT
clone_size: NA; d_call: NA; j_call: TRBJ2-3; v_call: TRBV20-1; cdr3_aa: CSARGSADTQYF; cdr3_nt: TGCAGTGCTAGGGGATCCGCAGATACGCAGTATTTT
clone_size: medium-sized; d_call: NA; j_call: TRBJ1-5; v_call: TRBV7-2; cdr3_aa: CASSLQTALNQPQHF; cdr3_nt: TGTGCCAGCAGCTTACAGACAGCCCTAAATCAGCCCCAGCATTTT
clone_size: few; d_call: NA; j_call: TRBJ1-2; v_call: TRBV20-1; cdr3_aa: CSAKGREGNYGYTF; cdr3_nt: TGCAGTGCCAAAGGACGGGAGGGGAACTATGGCTACACCTTC
clone_size: NA; d_call: NA; j_call: TRBJ1-1; v_call: TRBV18; cdr3_aa: CASSPGQTGFTEAFF; cdr3_nt: TGTGCCAGCTCACCCGGGCAAACAGGTTTCACTGAAGCTTTCTTT
clone_size: few; d_call: NA; j_call: TRBJ1-6; v_call: TRBV28; cdr3_aa: CAGSGASSYNSPLHF; cdr3_nt: TGTGCCGGATCAGGGGCTAGCTCCTATAATTCACCCCTCCACTTT
clone_size: NA; d_call: NA; j_call: TRBJ2-2; v_call: TRBV6-2/TRBV6-3; cdr3_aa: CASSLDWAGELFF; cdr3_nt: TGTGCCAGCAGCCTCGACTGGGCCGGGGAGCTGTTTTTT
clone_size: NA; d_call: NA; j_call: TRBJ2-6; v_call: TRBV6-2/TRBV6-3; cdr3_aa: CASISASRSGANVLTF; cdr3_nt: TGTGCCAGCATTTCTGCCAGTCGCTCTGGGGCCAACGTCCTGACTTTC
clone_size: medium-sized; d_call: NA; j_call: TRBJ1-2; v_call: TRBV18; cdr3_aa: CASSQYLNYGYTF; cdr3_nt: TGTGCCAGCTCACAGTACCTAAACTATGGCTACACCTTC
clone_size: NA; d_call: NA; j_call: TRBJ2-3; v_call: TRBV10-2; cdr3_aa: CASRETGVGDTQYF; cdr3_nt: TGCGCCAGCAGGGAGACAGGCGTAGGAGATACGCAGTATTTT
clone_size: NA; d_call: NA; j_call: TRBJ1-1; v_call: TRBV11-2; cdr3_aa: CASSLVKGNTEAFF; cdr3_nt: TGTGCCAGCAGCTTAGTCAAGGGGAACACTGAAGCTTTCTTT
clone_size: medium-sized; d_call: NA; j_call: TRBJ1-5; v_call: TRBV7-2; cdr3_aa: CASSLGLNQANQPQHF; cdr3_nt: TGTGCCAGCAGCTTAGGACTTAACCAAGCCAATCAGCCCCAGCATTTT
clone_size: few; d_call: TRBD1; j_call: TRBJ1-6; v_call: TRBV15; cdr3_aa: CATSRDLLGQHNSPLHF; cdr3_nt: TGTGCCACCAGCAGAGATCTCTTGGGACAGCATAATTCACCCCTCCACTTT
clone_size: NA; d_call: NA; j_call: TRBJ2-3; v_call: TRBV28; cdr3_aa: CASSKPAIRTDTQYF; cdr3_nt: TGTGCCAGCAGTAAACCAGCGATCCGCACAGATACGCAGTATTTT
clone_size: few; d_call: NA; j_call: TRBJ1-2; v_call: TRBV19; cdr3_aa: CASSSWGGPPGYGYTF; cdr3_nt: TGTGCCAGTAGTTCTTGGGGAGGACCCCCGGGCTATGGCTACACCTTC
clone_size: NA; d_call: NA; j_call: TRBJ2-1; v_call: TRBV19; cdr3_aa: CASSIQGIEQFF; cdr3_nt: TGTGCCAGTAGTATTCAGGGGATCGAGCAGTTCTTC
clone_size: NA; d_call: NA; j_call: TRBJ1-5; v_call: TRBV7-3; cdr3_aa: CASSLWQPNQPQHF; cdr3_nt: TGTGCCAGCAGCTTGTGGCAACCCAATCAGCCCCAGCATTTT
clone_size: NA; d_call: NA; j_call: TRBJ1-5; v_call: TRBV7-9; cdr3_aa: CASSLQGSLGNQPQHF; cdr3_nt: TGTGCCAGCAGCTTACAAGGTTCGCTCGGTAATCAGCCCCAGCATTTT
clone_size: few; d_call: TRBD2; j_call: TRBJ2-2; v_call: TRBV24-1; cdr3_aa: CATSRGVAGTGELFF; cdr3_nt: TGTGCCACCTCTCGCGGAGTAGCGGGGACCGGGGAGCTGTTTTTT
clone_size: NA; d_call: NA; j_call: TRBJ2-7; v_call: TRBV28; cdr3_aa: CASSQHLGIREQYF; cdr3_nt: TGTGCCAGCAGTCAACATCTAGGAATACGCGAGCAGTACTTC
clone_size: few; d_call: TRBD1; j_call: TRBJ2-7; v_call: TRBV7-2; cdr3_aa: CASSRIQIRTGTHGYEQYF; cdr3_nt: TGTGCCAGCAGCCGAATCCAAATTCGGACAGGGACACACGGCTACGAGCAGTACTTC
clone_size: NA; d_call: NA; j_call: TRBJ2-2; v_call: TRBV20-1; cdr3_aa: CSARELITGELFF; cdr3_nt: TGCAGTGCTAGAGAGCTAATCACCGGGGAGCTGTTTTTT
clone_size: NA; d_call: NA; j_call: TRBJ2-7; v_call: TRBV28; cdr3_aa: CASSLLSYEQYF; cdr3_nt: TGTGCCAGCAGTTTATTGTCCTACGAGCAGTACTTC
clone_size: NA; d_call: NA; j_call: TRBJ2-3; v_call: TRBV7-2; cdr3_aa: CASSFDLGKTQYF; cdr3_nt: TGTGCCAGCAGCTTCGACTTAGGGAAGACGCAGTATTTT
clone_size: few; d_call: NA; j_call: TRBJ2-5; v_call: TRBV7-2; cdr3_aa: CASSPSAFLGGETQYF; cdr3_nt: TGTGCCAGCAGCCCCTCGGCGTTTCTTGGGGGAGAGACCCAGTACTTC
clone_size: NA; d_call: TRBD2; j_call: TRBJ2-1; v_call: TRBV7-2; cdr3_aa: CASSKTSGTYNEQFF; cdr3_nt: TGTGCCAGCAGCAAAACTAGCGGGACCTACAATGAGCAGTTCTTC
clone_size: NA; d_call: NA; j_call: TRBJ2-1; v_call: TRBV21-1; cdr3_aa: CALERSYNEQFF; cdr3_nt: TGTGCCCTGGAGCGGAGTTACAATGAGCAGTTCTTC
clone_size: few; d_call: TRBD2; j_call: TRBJ2-3; v_call: TRBV20-1; cdr3_aa: CSAREGELAGPLGGDTQYF; cdr3_nt: TGCAGTGCTAGAGAGGGTGAACTAGCGGGTCCCCTAGGGGGAGATACGCAGTATTTT
clone_size: once; d_call: NA; j_call: TRBJ1-2; v_call: TRBV28; cdr3_aa: CASTFREAYGYTF; cdr3_nt: TGTGCCAGCACGTTTCGGGAGGCATATGGCTACACCTTC
clone_size: NA; d_call: NA; j_call: TRBJ2-7; v_call: TRBV4-1; cdr3_aa: CASSQGLGLSSYEQYF; cdr3_nt: TGCGCCAGCAGCCAAGGTTTAGGGTTGAGCTCCTACGAGCAGTACTTC
clone_size: NA; d_call: NA; j_call: TRBJ1-1; v_call: TRBV18; cdr3_aa: CASSSSGNTEAFF; cdr3_nt: TGTGCCAGCTCGTCATCGGGGAACACTGAAGCTTTCTTT
clone_size: few; d_call: TRBD1; j_call: TRBJ2-7; v_call: TRBV20-1; cdr3_aa: CSARGDRDYEQYF; cdr3_nt: TGCAGTGCTAGAGGGGACAGAGACTACGAGCAGTACTTC
clone_size: few; d_call: NA; j_call: TRBJ2-5; v_call: TRBV7-2; cdr3_aa: CASSPRTEETQYF; cdr3_nt: TGTGCCAGCAGCCCGCGGACAGAAGAGACCCAGTACTTC
clone_size: few; d_call: NA; j_call: TRBJ1-1; v_call: TRBV7-2; cdr3_aa: CASSSRMNTEAFF; cdr3_nt: TGTGCCAGCAGTTCCCGGATGAACACTGAAGCTTTCTTT